This T cell receptor beta chain was profiled in a study of OX40 agonist ivuxolimab in advanced cancers. Clones were sequenced by immunoSEQ multiplex PCR, and TCRdb holds only the in-frame ones, with some missing. The table shows some 80,000 clones, with approximately 91% occurring only once. CDR3 size: 13 residues. V was shortened by 0 bases and J by 7 bases, with 6 bases between the two germline ends. Germline CDR1 reads LNHNV; CDR2 reads YYDKDF (reference sequence). The receptor comes from an adult with an advanced solid tumor such as melanoma, head and neck, liver or kidney cancer. The sequences come from CD4+ or CD8+ T cells sorted from blood, collected in a trial of the OX40 agonist ivuxolimab. The chain has TRBV15 and TRBJ2-2; a weak D match, TRBD1 (5 bases). As DNA, the CDR3 is TGTGCCACCAGCAGAGAGGACAACGGGGAGCTGTTTTTT. Its protein is CATSREDNGELFF.